Sequencing of this TCR beta chain was carried out in a study of cytomegalovirus exposure and HLA in healthy donors. Study-level results: Most TCR sequences showed up rarely, but some public TCRs showed up in many donors.

Concerning this clone itself: Its antigen is currently unknown.

The germline gives CDR1 MGHRA, CDR2 YSYEKL. CDR3 length: 14 residues. The trim removed 4 bases at V and 2 bases at J, leaving 3 bases unmatched. Both 60 Vbeta primers and 13 Jbeta primers went into the PCR. Some clones are missing from TCRdb's copy, which holds only in-frame ones; the method was immunoSEQ multiplex PCR. This sample carries around 130,000 clones, approximately 77% of them seen once, and the ten largest clones take about 1%. This receptor was taken from a woman between 55 and 75 years old in good health and CMV-seronegative. The chain couples TRBV4-1 to TRBJ2-5; TRBD1 matches at 8 bases. Sequenced material: PBMCs. The CDR3 nucleotides are TGCGCCAGCAGCCCCCGACAGGGGCAAGAGACCCAGTACTTC. Translating it yields CASSPRQGQETQYF.